The rows below give T cell receptor beta chains drawn from one sample of a study of blood T cells in healthy people across ages. TCRdb recomputed calls from the 5' RACE reads with MiXCR, one row per CDR3 protein. The sample consists of fewer than 1,000,000 distinct CDR3 sequences, about half of them appearing once. The specimen was blood. All receptors derive from a man at least 80 years old in good health. Both conserved end residues are part of each CDR3. The D gene is left open where the match is weak. Not every row has a clone size; where given, it reads once, few, many or a size class.

CDR3 DNA | CDR3 protein | J gene | clone size | D gene | V gene | CDR3 length
TGTGCCAGCCGATCCGGATCCTCACGGAATACGCAGTATTTT | CASRSGSSRNTQYF | TRBJ2-3 | NA | NA | TRBV28 | 14
TGTGCCATCAGGAACACTACAGGGTCCGCTGAAGCTTTCTTT | CAIRNTTGSAEAFF | TRBJ1-1 | few | NA | TRBV10-3 | 14
TGTGCCAGCAGCTTAGGGGGGAGGGATGGCTACACCTTC | CASSLGGRDGYTF | TRBJ1-2 | NA | NA | TRBV7-2 | 13
TGTGCCAGCAGTTACCGGACAGGGGACTACGAGCAGTACTTC | CASSYRTGDYEQYF | TRBJ2-7 | NA | TRBD1 | TRBV6-2/TRBV6-3 | 14
TGTGCCAGCGGCGCACAGATGAACACTGAAGCTTTCTTT | CASGAQMNTEAFF | TRBJ1-1 | NA | NA | TRBV21-1 | 13
TGTGCCAGCACGACGGGGGAGGGCACTGAAGCTTTCTTT | CASTTGEGTEAFF | TRBJ1-1 | NA | NA | TRBV7-9 | 13
TGCAGCGGCGGACAGGGAAGTGGGACCCAGTACTTC | CSGGQGSGTQYF | TRBJ2-5 | NA | TRBD1 | TRBV29-1 | 12
TGTGCCAGCAGGACTAGCGGGAGTAGGGGTGAGACCCAGTACTTC | CASRTSGSRGETQYF | TRBJ2-5 | few | TRBD2 | TRBV7-9 | 15
TGCAGCGTTGGGGGCGCGGGGGAGCTGTTTTTT | CSVGGAGELFF | TRBJ2-2 | few | NA | TRBV29-1 | 11
TGCAGTGCCCATCACAGGGGGGACTATGGCTACACCTTC | CSAHHRGDYGYTF | TRBJ1-2 | NA | TRBD1 | TRBV20-1 | 13
TGCAGTGTTTGGCCGGGCACCTACGAGCAGTACTTC | CSVWPGTYEQYF | TRBJ2-7 | NA | NA | TRBV20-1 | 12
TGTGCCAGCAGCGCCCCGGGACCCGCCCTTTGGGAGACCCAGTACTTC | CASSAPGPALWETQYF | TRBJ2-5 | NA | NA | TRBV7-2 | 16
TGTGCCAGCAGTGAAGGTAGCGGCACAAACATTCAGTACTTC | CASSEGSGTNIQYF | TRBJ2-4 | NA | NA | TRBV25-1 | 14
TGTGCCAGCTCACCGACAGATAGAGCTGCTGAGCAGTACTTC | CASSPTDRAAEQYF | TRBJ2-7 | NA | NA | TRBV18 | 14
TGTGCCAGCAGTGTGGACCTTATGCCCTCAGATACGCAGTATTTT | CASSVDLMPSDTQYF | TRBJ2-3 | few | NA | TRBV2 | 15
TGTGCCAGCAGCGGGGGGGGCGGCGGCACTGAAGCTTTCTTT | CASSGGGGGTEAFF | TRBJ1-1 | NA | NA | TRBV9 | 14
TGTGCCAGCAGTTTTAACAGGGGAGAGACCCAGTACTTC | CASSFNRGETQYF | TRBJ2-5 | NA | TRBD1 | TRBV12-3/TRBV12-4 | 13